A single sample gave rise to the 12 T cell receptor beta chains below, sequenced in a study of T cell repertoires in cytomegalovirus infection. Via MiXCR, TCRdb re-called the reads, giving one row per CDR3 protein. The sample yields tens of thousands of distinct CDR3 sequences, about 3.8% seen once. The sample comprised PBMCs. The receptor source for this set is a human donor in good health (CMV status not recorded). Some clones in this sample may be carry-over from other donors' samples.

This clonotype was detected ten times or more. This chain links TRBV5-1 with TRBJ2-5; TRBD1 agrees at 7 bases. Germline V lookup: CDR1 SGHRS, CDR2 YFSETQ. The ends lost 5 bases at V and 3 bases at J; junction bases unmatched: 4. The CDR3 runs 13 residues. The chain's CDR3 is CASRKGTEETQYF. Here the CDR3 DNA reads TGCGCCAGCAGGAAGGGGACAGAAGAGACCCAGTACTTC.

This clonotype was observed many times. The CDR3 here is CASSLAHSEETQYF. CDR3 DNA sequence: TGTGCCAGCAGCTTAGCGCATAGCGAAGAGACCCAGTACTTC. The chain joins TRBV7-8 to TRBJ2-5; D is perhaps TRBD2 (5 bases). Trimming removed 0 bases at V and 3 bases at J, with 8 bases between. The CDR3 spans 14 residues. The germline V gene has CDR1 SGHVS and CDR2 FQNEAQ.

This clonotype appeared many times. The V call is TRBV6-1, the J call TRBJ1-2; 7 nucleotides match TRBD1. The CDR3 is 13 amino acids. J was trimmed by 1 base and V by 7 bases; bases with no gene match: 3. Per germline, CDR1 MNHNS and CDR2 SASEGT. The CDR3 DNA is TGTGCCAGCACGACAGGGAATAACTATGGCTACACCTTC. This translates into CASTTGNNYGYTF.

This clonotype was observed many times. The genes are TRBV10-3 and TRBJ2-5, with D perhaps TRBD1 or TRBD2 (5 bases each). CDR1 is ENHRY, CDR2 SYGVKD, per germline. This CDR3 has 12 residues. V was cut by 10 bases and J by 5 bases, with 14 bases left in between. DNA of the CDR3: TGTGCCAACGGGGACGGACCGGAGACCCAGTACTTC. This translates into CANGDGPETQYF.

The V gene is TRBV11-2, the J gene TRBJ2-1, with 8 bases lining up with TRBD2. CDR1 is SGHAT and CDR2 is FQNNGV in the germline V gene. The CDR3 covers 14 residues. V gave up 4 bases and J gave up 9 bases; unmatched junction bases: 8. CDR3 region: CASSSLRGGFEQFF. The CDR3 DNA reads TGTGCCAGCAGCTCCCTTCGGGGGGGCTTTGAGCAGTTCTTC.

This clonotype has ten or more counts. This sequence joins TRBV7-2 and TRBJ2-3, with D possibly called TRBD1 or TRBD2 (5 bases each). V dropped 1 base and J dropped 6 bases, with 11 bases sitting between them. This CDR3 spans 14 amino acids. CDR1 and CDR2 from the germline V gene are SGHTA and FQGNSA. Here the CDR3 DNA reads TGTGCCAGCAGCTTAGATGGGGGAAGGGATACGCAGTATTTT. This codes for CASSLDGGRDTQYF.

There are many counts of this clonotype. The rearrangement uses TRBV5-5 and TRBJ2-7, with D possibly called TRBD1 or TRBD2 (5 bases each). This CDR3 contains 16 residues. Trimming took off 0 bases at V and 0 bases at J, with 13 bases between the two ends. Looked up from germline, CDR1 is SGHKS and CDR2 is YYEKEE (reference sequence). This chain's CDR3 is CASSLVPGADSYEQYF. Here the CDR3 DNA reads TGTGCCAGCAGCTTGGTCCCCGGGGCAGACTCCTACGAGCAGTACTTC.

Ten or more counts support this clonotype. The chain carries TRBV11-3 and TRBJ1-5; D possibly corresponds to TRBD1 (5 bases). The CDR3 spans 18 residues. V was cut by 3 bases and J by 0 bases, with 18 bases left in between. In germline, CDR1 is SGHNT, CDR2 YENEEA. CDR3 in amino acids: CASSFGSPQGLSNQPQHF. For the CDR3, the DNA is TGTGCCAGCAGCTTTGGGAGCCCCCAGGGCCTTAGCAATCAGCCCCAGCATTTT.

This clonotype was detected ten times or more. The CDR3 nucleotides read TGTGCCAGCAGCTCACAACGGACAGGGGAAACGAATGAGCAGTTCTTC. This encodes CASSSQRTGETNEQFF. The J gene is TRBJ2-1, the V gene TRBV7-2, with 9 nucleotides matching TRBD1. Per germline, CDR1 SGHTA and CDR2 FQGNSA. The CDR3 sequence is 16 residues long. The J segment lost 7 bases and the V segment lost 4 bases, leaving 11 bases of the junction unmatched.

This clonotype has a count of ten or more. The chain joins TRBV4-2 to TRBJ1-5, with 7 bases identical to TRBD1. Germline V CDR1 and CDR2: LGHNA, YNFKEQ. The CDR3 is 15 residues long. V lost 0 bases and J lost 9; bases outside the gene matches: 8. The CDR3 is CASSQEGTGEWPQHF. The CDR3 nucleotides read TGTGCCAGCAGCCAAGAGGGTACAGGGGAGTGGCCCCAGCATTTT.

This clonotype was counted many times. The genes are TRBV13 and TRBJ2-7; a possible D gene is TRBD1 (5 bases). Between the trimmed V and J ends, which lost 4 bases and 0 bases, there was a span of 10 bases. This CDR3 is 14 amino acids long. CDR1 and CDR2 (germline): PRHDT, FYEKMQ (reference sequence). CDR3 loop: CASSSFGASYEQYF. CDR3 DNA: TGTGCCAGCAGCTCGTTTGGGGCCTCCTACGAGCAGTACTTC.

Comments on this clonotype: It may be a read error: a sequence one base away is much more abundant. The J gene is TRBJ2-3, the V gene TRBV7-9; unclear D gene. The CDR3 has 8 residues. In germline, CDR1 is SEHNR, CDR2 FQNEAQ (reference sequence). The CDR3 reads CASSLVNF. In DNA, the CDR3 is TGTGCCAGCAGCTTAGTCAATTTT.